This T cell receptor (beta chain) is drawn from a study of cytomegalovirus exposure and HLA in healthy donors. 13 Jbeta primers and 60 Vbeta primers were used for the PCR. Assay used: immunoSEQ multiplex PCR; TCRdb lists only in-frame clones, some missing. This sample has fewer than 250,000 clones, with about 90% found just once. The CDR3 loop spans 21 amino acids. Germline CDR1 MNHEY, CDR2 SMNVEV (reference sequence). The V end lost 1 base, the J end lost 0 bases, and 22 bases lay between the germline ends. The source material was PBMCs. This TCR was recovered from a boy aged 2 to 10 in good health and CMV-seronegative. The J gene is TRBJ2-6, the V gene TRBV27; tentative D call: TRBD2 (6 bases). The CDR3 here is CASSLFGLSSEGDSGANVLTF. The CDR3 DNA reads TGTGCCAGCAGTTTATTTGGCTTATCGTCGGAGGGAGACTCTGGGGCCAACGTCCTGACTTTC.